What follows are 15 T cell receptor beta chains derived from one specimen sequenced in a study of OX40 agonist ivuxolimab in advanced cancers. Profiled with immunoSEQ multiplex PCR; TCRdb holds only in-frame clones, not every one. The sample includes over 100,000 clones, 75% to 90% of them seen just once. The sample consisted of CD4+ or CD8+ T cells sorted from blood, taken in a trial of the OX40 agonist ivuxolimab. These receptors all stem from an adult with an advanced solid tumor such as melanoma, head and neck, liver or kidney cancer.

J is TRBJ1-6 and V is TRBV30; 12 nucleotides align to TRBD1. Unmatched junction bases numbered 8, after V lost 4 bases and J lost 10 bases. The CDR3 spans 15 residues. Germline CDR1 reads GTSNPN; CDR2 reads SVGIG (reference sequence). CDR3 nucleotides: TGTGCCTGGAAAGCTCGGGACAGGGGGCAATCACCCCTCCACTTT. Translation gives CAWKARDRGQSPLHF.

The chain combines TRBV18 with TRBJ1-1; D remains ambiguous. Trimming pared 3 bases from V and 8 bases from J, leaving 10 bases between. The V gene's germline CDR1 is KGHSH and CDR2 LQKENI. The CDR3 loop spans 12 amino acids. For the CDR3, the DNA is TGTGCCAGCTCACCCCGGGGATTGGAAGCTTTCTTT. It encodes CASSPRGLEAFF.

This chain connects TRBV5-1 to TRBJ2-5, with D perhaps matching TRBD2 (5 bases). Germline CDR1 reads SGHRS; CDR2 reads YFSETQ. The V end was cut by 0 bases, the J end by 2 bases, with 11 bases between. The CDR3 loop spans 15 amino acids. In nucleotides, the CDR3 is TGCGCCAGCAGCTTGGGTCCAGCGGCTCAAGAGACCCAGTACTTC. This codes for CASSLGPAAQETQYF.

The chain combines TRBV4-3 with TRBJ2-3, with D hard to call. The germline CDR1 and CDR2 sequences are LGHNA and YSLEER. V was shortened by 0 bases and J by 2 bases, with 12 bases between the two germline ends. The CDR3 spans 16 residues. The CDR3 bases are TGCGCCAGCAGCCAAGACCCTCGAGATTACACAGATACGCAGTATTTT. It is translated as CASSQDPRDYTDTQYF.

The V gene is TRBV5-5, the J gene TRBJ1-1; TRBD1 matches 7 bases. The CDR3 has 12 amino acids. V trimming: 4 bases; J trimming: 9 bases; junction bases outside the gene matches: 6. The germline V gene encodes CDR1 SGHKS and CDR2 YYEKEE (reference sequence). The CDR3 spells CASSLLQGKAFF. The CDR3 DNA is TGTGCCAGCAGCCTATTACAGGGGAAAGCTTTCTTT.

The rearrangement uses TRBV6-5 and TRBJ2-7; TRBD2 matches 10 bases. After removal of 2 bases from V and 5 bases from J, the junction contained 9 bases not matched to a gene. Germline V gives CDR1 MNHEY, CDR2 SVGAGI. The CDR3 spans 16 residues. CDR3 region: CASSYVSGGVWNEQYF. CDR3 sequence (DNA): TGTGCCAGCAGTTACGTCAGCGGGGGGGTTTGGAACGAGCAGTACTTC.

The table lists this clone with a few counts. Germline is not matched at one junction end, which may reflect a read error. J is TRBJ1-6 and V is TRBV2, with unresolved D. The CDR3 totals 12 residues. The germline V gene has CDR1 SNHLY and CDR2 FYNNEI. The CDR3 DNA is TGTGCCAGCAGTGCATCTGGTTCACCCCTGCACTTT. It yields the protein CASSASGSPLHF.

A word on this clone: Since a much larger clone is just one base distant, this may be a read error. The rearrangement uses TRBV6-5 and TRBJ1-5; unclear D gene. V was clipped by 5 bases and J by 0 bases, with 2 bases between them. The germline gives CDR1 MNHEY, CDR2 SVGAGI. The CDR3 covers 12 residues. The CDR3 region has the DNA TGTGCCAGCAGTGATAGCAATCAGCCCCAGCATTTT. This gives the protein CASSDSNQPQHF.

V and J are TRBV15 and TRBJ2-3, with 8 bases fitting TRBD1. The CDR3 is 16 amino acids. In germline, CDR1 is LNHNV, CDR2 YYDKDF (reference sequence). J gave up 2 bases and V 0 bases, and 4 bases lay outside the gene matches. CDR3 DNA sequence: TGTGCCACCAGCAGAGATTGGGACAGGTACACAGATACGCAGTATTTT. This encodes CATSRDWDRYTDTQYF.

This clone was seen a few times. The chain has TRBV28 and TRBJ2-7; 9 bases fit TRBD2. Unmatched junction bases numbered 10, after V lost 10 bases and J lost 3 bases. Germline CDR1 MDHEN, CDR2 SYDVKM. This CDR3 comprises 14 residues. CDR3 nucleotide sequence: TGTGCCATCAACGCGGGGGGGGCAGACTACGAGCAGTACTTC. Amino acids: CAINAGGADYEQYF.

The CDR3 sequence is CASSISRGGTDTQYF. CDR3 sequence (DNA): TGTGCCAGCAGTATAAGCCGGGGTGGCACAGATACGCAGTATTTT. The chain links TRBV7-9 to TRBJ2-3, with D possibly matching TRBD2 (5 bases). CDR3 length: 15 residues. With 6 bases removed from V and 1 base from J, the gap between germline ends came to 14 bases. Per germline, CDR1 SEHNR and CDR2 FQNEAQ (reference sequence).

This chain links TRBV5-8 with TRBJ1-3, with 11 bases fitting TRBD1. Unmatched junction bases numbered 3, after V lost 4 bases and J lost 0 bases. Germline V gene sequence: CDR1 SGHTS, CDR2 YDEGEE. The length of the CDR3 is 16 residues. This CDR3 reads CASSPGTGGSGNTIYF. CDR3 nucleotide sequence: TGTGCCAGCAGCCCCGGGACAGGGGGCTCTGGAAACACCATATATTTT.

V and J are TRBV9 and TRBJ2-7; D may be TRBD1 or TRBD2 (5 bases each). V shed 3 bases and J shed 7 bases, with 17 bases lying between them. The CDR3 extends over 14 amino acids. CDR1 and CDR2 from the germline V gene are SGDLS and YYNGEE. The DNA for the CDR3 is TGTGCCAGCAGCGCCCCCGGGGCCTGGGGGGAGCAGTACTTC. Amino acid sequence: CASSAPGAWGEQYF. The complete variable domain, with remaining parts taken from reference TRBV9 and TRBJ2-7, reads DSGVTQTPKHLITATGQRVTLRCSPRSGDLSVYWYQQSLDQGLQFLIQYYNGEERAKGNILERFSAQQFPDLHSELNLSSLELGDSALYFCASSAPGAWGEQYFGPGTRLTVT.

CDR3 amino acids: CASSTGTSGTQYF. CDR3 sequence (DNA): TGTGCCAGCAGCACCGGGACTAGCGGAACCCAGTACTTC. The chain employs TRBV7-8 and TRBJ2-5; TRBD2 matches 11 bases. The V segment lost 5 bases and the J segment 8 bases; nucleotides outside the gene matches: 4. The CDR3 covers 13 residues. Germline lookup yields CDR1 SGHVS and CDR2 FQNEAQ.

This clone was recorded only once. This rearrangement joins TRBV6-5 to TRBJ2-1; D may correspond to TRBD1 or TRBD2 (5 bases each). V was cut by 0 bases and J by 10 bases, with 10 bases left in between. Germline V gives CDR1 MNHEY, CDR2 SVGAGI. The length of the CDR3 is 13 residues. CDR3 coding DNA: TGTGCCAGCAGTTACTCACGGGGCCGCGAGCAGTTCTTC. This sequence encodes CASSYSRGREQFF.